Below are 5 T cell receptor beta chains sequenced from a single sample in a study of T-cell memory formation after mild COVID-19. TCRdb processed the 5' RACE reads anew with MiXCR; each CDR3 protein has one entry. The data hold a few hundred thousand distinct CDR3 sequences, with 20% to 25% observed a single time. Material for sequencing was PBMCs or a T cell subset sorted from them (not recorded which). These receptors were obtained from a man between 18 and 29 years old who had mild COVID-19 (a few samples of this study predate the infection). Cell type and time point are not known.

This clonotype appeared a few times. The CDR3 DNA sequence: TGCGCCAGCAGCCAAGATTATGCGGACACTGAAGCTTTCTTT. Translation: CASSQDYADTEAFF. The chain uses TRBV4-3 and TRBJ1-1, with D unresolved. Trimming removed 0 bases from V and 3 bases from J, with 8 bases in between. Germline CDR1 reads LGHNA; CDR2 reads YSLEER. The CDR3 totals 14 residues.

The J gene is TRBJ2-3, the V gene TRBV7-8, with 7 bases matching TRBD2. Germline CDR1 is SGHVS and CDR2 is FQNEAQ. This CDR3 is built from 14 residues. V dropped 5 bases and J dropped 4; count of bases not matched to a gene: 6. This CDR3 reads CASSDGLDPDTQYF. In DNA form, the CDR3 reads TGTGCCAGCAGCGATGGACTAGACCCAGATACGCAGTATTTT.

CDR3 protein: CASSSSGGAGETQYF. The CDR3 DNA follows: TGTGCCAGCAGCTCTAGCGGGGGGGCCGGAGAGACCCAGTACTTC. The rearrangement links TRBV7-8 to TRBJ2-5; the match to TRBD2 covers 12 bases. Germline V gene data show CDR1 as SGHVS and CDR2 as FQNEAQ. The V and J ends lost 4 bases and 4 bases, in that order; junction bases with no gene match: 4. CDR3 length equals 15 residues.

The chain links TRBV5-1 to TRBJ2-3; 7 nucleotides match TRBD2. V shed 5 bases, J shed 3 bases, and the junction held 9 bases outside the gene matches. CDR1 is SGHRS and CDR2 is YFSETQ in the germline V gene. The CDR3 has 15 amino acids. The CDR3 loop is CASSLIGRVTDTQYF. The CDR3 DNA sequence: TGCGCCAGCAGTCTGATAGGGAGGGTGACAGATACGCAGTATTTT.

In this sample, this clonotype turned up a few times. The J gene is TRBJ2-2, the V gene TRBV6-5; D is unresolved. CDR1 is MNHEY, CDR2 SVGAGI, per germline. V was trimmed by 7 bases and J by 6 bases, leaving 21 bases between them. The CDR3 length is 16 residues. The CDR3 nucleotides are TGTGCCAGCACCCGATTCAGTTTTGGCATTTCCGGGGAGCTGTTTTTT. It encodes CASTRFSFGISGELFF.